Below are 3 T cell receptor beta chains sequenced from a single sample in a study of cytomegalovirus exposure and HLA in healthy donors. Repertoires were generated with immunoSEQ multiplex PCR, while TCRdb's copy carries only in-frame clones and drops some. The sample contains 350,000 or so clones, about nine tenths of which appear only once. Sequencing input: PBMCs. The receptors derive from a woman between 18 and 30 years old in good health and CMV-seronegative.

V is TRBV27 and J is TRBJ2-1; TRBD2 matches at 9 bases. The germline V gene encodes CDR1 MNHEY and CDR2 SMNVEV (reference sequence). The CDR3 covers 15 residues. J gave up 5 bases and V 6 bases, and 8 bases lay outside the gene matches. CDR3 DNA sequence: TGTGCCAGCAGGGAAGCGGGAGGCCCGAACAATGAGCAGTTCTTC. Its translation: CASREAGGPNNEQFF.

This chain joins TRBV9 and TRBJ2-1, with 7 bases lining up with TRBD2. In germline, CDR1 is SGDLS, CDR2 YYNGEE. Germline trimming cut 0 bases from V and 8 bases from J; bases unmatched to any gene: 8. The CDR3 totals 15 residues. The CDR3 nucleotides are TGTGCCAGCAGCGTAGTCGGCGGGAGAACCGATGAGCAGTTCTTC. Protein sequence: CASSVVGGRTDEQFF.

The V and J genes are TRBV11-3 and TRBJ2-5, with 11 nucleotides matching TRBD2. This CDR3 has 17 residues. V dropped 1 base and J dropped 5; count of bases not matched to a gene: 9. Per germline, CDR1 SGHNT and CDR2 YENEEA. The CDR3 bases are TGTGCCAGCAGCTTAGCCCGGGCTAGCGGGAGGCTGGAGACCCAGTACTTC. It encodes CASSLARASGRLETQYF.